Following are 3 T cell receptor beta chains from one sample sequenced in a study of cytomegalovirus exposure and HLA in healthy donors. Libraries were prepared by immunoSEQ multiplex PCR; TCRdb keeps only in-frame clonotypes and omits some of them. The sample gives some 190,000 clones, more than 75% of which show up once; roughly 1.5% is in the top ten. Sequencing was performed on PBMCs. The receptors derive from a woman between 18 and 29 years old in good health and CMV-seronegative.

The V and J genes are TRBV27 and TRBJ2-1, with 7 bases that match TRBD2. Germline CDR1 is MNHEY and CDR2 is SMNVEV (reference sequence). V was pared by 4 bases and J by 4 bases, with 7 bases of the junction left unmatched. This CDR3 spans 15 amino acids. The CDR3 DNA is TGTGCCAGCAGTTCAATCCCCGGGGGGTACAATGAGCAGTTCTTC. Its translation is CASSSIPGGYNEQFF.

This chain uses TRBV5-1 with TRBJ2-2; 8 bases are shared with TRBD2. Germline values: CDR1 SGHRS, CDR2 YFSETQ. The CDR3 sequence is 16 residues long. With 1 base clipped from V and 0 bases from J, the junction kept 2 bases outside the gene matches. The DNA of the CDR3 is TGCGCCAGCAGCTTGATACTAGCGGCGAACACCGGGGAGCTGTTTTTT. This encodes CASSLILAANTGELFF.

This clone was recorded a few times. CDR3 residues: CASTHPGTGGMNYGYTF. CDR3 nucleotide sequence: TGTGCCAGTACCCATCCCGGGACAGGGGGGATGAACTATGGCTACACCTTC. The chain has TRBV19 and TRBJ1-2; 11 nucleotides align to TRBD1. This CDR3 comprises 17 residues. Germline V CDR1 and CDR2: LNHDA, SQIVND (reference sequence). Trimming took 7 bases from V and 2 from J; bases not matched to a gene: 12.